The present TCR beta chain was sequenced within a study of vaccination effects on CD4 cells after COVID-19. Overall study: The two convalescent patients provided samples 16 days and one week before vaccination.

This CDR3 is 15 amino acids long. CDR1 is SNHLY and CDR2 is FYNNEI in the germline V gene. With 3 bases removed from V and 2 bases from J, the gap between germline ends came to 13 bases. Sequencing in the ViraFEST assay came after antigen-specific CD4+ T cells had been expanded with viral peptide pools, which were used to stimulate PBMC. When less than 12 days of culture had elapsed, CD4+ T cells were isolated. According to PCR results, the person was infected with SARS-CoV-2 between March and December 2020. Peptides at 10 ug/ml and IL-2 at 9 to 10 IU/ml were added to 1.5 million to 2.5 million PBMC per well. The negative control culture condition consisted of an HIV-1 Nef peptide pool. Replacing half the medium with IL-2 medium was done on days 3 and 7. Profiled with immunoSEQ multiplex PCR; TCRdb holds only in-frame clones, not every one. The sample lists tens of thousands of clones, 65% to 80% occurring once.

Note on this clone: The antigen is undetermined.

The starting material was CD4+ T cells from PBMCs cultured with HIV peptides, obtained before COVID-19 vaccination. The subset is: HIV-1 Nef peptide pool negative control/reference culture. This sequence originates from a human donor who had a prior SARS-CoV-2 infection. This chain connects TRBV2 to TRBJ2-5, with D perhaps TRBD1 or TRBD2 (6 bases each). This CDR3 reads CASSDRGGPQETQYF. CDR3 nucleotide sequence: TGTGCCAGCAGTGATCGAGGGGGGCCACAAGAGACCCAGTACTTC.